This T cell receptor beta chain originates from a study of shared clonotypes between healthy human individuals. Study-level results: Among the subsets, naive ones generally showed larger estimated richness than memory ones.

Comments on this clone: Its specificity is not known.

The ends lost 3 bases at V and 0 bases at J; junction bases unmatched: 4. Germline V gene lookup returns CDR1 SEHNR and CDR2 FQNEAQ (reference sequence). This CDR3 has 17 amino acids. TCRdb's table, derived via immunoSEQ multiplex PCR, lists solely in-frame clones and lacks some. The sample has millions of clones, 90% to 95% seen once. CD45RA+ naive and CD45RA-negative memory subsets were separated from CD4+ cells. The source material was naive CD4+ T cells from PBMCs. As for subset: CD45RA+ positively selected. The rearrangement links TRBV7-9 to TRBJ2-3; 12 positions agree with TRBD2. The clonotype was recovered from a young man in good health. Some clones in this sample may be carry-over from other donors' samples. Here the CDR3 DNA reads TGTGCCAGCAGCTTTACTACTAGCGGGGGGAGCACAGATACGCAGTATTTT. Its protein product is CASSFTTSGGSTDTQYF.